These 2 T cell receptor beta chains share one sample of origin, sequenced in a study of Ad26.COV2.S vaccination and SARS-CoV-2 variants. Sequenced by immunoSEQ multiplex PCR; TCRdb stores in-frame clones only, minus some. The data contain about 500,000 clones, roughly 87% of them singletons. Stated treatment: roughly 20 received Ad26.COV2.S at low or high dose, single or two shots; 5 received placebo; per-sample allocation not given. Sample collection was performed on day 63 after the first vaccine or placebo injection. Specimen: peripheral blood, collected in a trial of Ad26.COV2.S vaccine versus placebo. The receptor set was obtained from a person between 18 and 65 years old who received the Ad26.COV2.S COVID-19 vaccine or a placebo.

This clone appeared many times. This sequence joins TRBV18 and TRBJ1-2; D is possibly TRBD1 (5 bases). The germline CDR1 and CDR2 sequences are KGHSH and LQKENI. Deletions cut 0 bases from V and 3 bases from J, with 14 bases between. This CDR3 contains 16 residues. The CDR3, as DNA: TGTGCCAGCTCACCACCGGGGCACCACACTTACTATGGCTACACCTTC. Translated, it gives CASSPPGHHTYYGYTF.

This clone has only one observation. V usage is TRBV6-2 or TRBV6-3 and J usage is TRBJ2-7, with 9 nucleotides matching TRBD2. V shed 7 bases, J shed 2 bases, and the junction held 9 bases outside the gene matches. The CDR3 sequence is 15 residues long. Germline CDR1 is MNHEY and CDR2 is SVGEGT. The CDR3 DNA is TGTGCCAGCACCCCTAGCGGGATGGGTCCCTACGAGCAGTACTTC. This translates into CASTPSGMGPYEQYF.